This TCR beta chain comes out of a study of T cell repertoires in cytomegalovirus infection. On the study more broadly: It can be stated that public TCR beta signatures indicated CMV infection as well as a matching HLA type.

Trimming removed 5 bases at V and 1 base at J, with 12 bases between. The germline V gene encodes CDR1 SGHTS and CDR2 YDEGEE. The CDR3 totals 14 residues. As concerns this clonotype: Its antigen is undetermined.

Study-wide points: CMV-specific TCR beta clonotypes restricted by HLA-C were the ones dominating the ex vivo response.

A single record per CDR3 protein comes from TCRdb applying MiXCR to the reads. The sample has 350,000 to 500,000 distinct CDR3 sequences, under 40% seen once. The chain is built from TRBV5-8 and TRBJ2-5; possible D gene TRBD1, 5 bases. The TCR was taken from a human donor in good health (CMV status not recorded). Some clones in this sample may be carry-over from other donors' samples. The sample was PBMCs. The CDR3 sequence is CASRERGSQETQYF. The DNA for the CDR3 is TGTGCCAGCAGGGAAAGGGGCAGCCAAGAGACCCAGTACTTC.